The sequence of this T cell receptor beta chain was determined in a study of cytomegalovirus exposure and HLA in healthy donors. PCR involved 60 Vbeta and 13 Jbeta primers. Measured with immunoSEQ multiplex PCR; TCRdb has only the in-frame clones, and not every one. The table shows about 82,000 clones, with roughly 88% occurring only once. About this clone itself: Its antigen is currently unknown. This sample includes further DNA sequences coding for the same CDR3.

Broader study findings: In a later analysis, HLA-associated TCR beta chains were more clonally expanded than equally common others.

Material for sequencing was PBMCs. This sequence originates from a man aged 70-80 years in good health and CMV-seropositive.

This CDR3 is CATSRDPSGTYEQYF. The DNA of the CDR3 is TGTGCCACCAGCAGAGACCCTAGCGGGACGTACGAGCAGTACTTC. J is TRBJ2-7 and V is TRBV15; 9 bases map to TRBD2. Trimming at V came to 0 bases and at J to 4 bases, leaving 4 bases not matched to a gene. The CDR3 has 15 residues. Germline CDR1 LNHNV, CDR2 YYDKDF (reference sequence).